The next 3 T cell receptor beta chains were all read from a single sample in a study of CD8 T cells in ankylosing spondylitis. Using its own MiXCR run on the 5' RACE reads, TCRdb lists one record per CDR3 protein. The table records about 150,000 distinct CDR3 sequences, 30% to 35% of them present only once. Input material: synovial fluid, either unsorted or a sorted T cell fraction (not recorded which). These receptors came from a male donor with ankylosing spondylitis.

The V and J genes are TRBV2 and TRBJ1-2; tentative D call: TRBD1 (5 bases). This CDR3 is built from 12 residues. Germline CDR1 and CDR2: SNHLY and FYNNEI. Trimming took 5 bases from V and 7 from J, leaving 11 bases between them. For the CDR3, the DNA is TGTGCCAGCAGTCAGGGTGGTGGTGGCTACACCTTC. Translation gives CASSQGGGGYTF.

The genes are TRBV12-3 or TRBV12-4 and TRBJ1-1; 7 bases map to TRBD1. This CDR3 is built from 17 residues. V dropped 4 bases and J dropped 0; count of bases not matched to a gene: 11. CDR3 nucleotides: TGTGCCAGCAGTTCGACAGGGCGGGGGTACATGAACACTGAAGCTTTCTTT. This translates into CASSSTGRGYMNTEAFF.

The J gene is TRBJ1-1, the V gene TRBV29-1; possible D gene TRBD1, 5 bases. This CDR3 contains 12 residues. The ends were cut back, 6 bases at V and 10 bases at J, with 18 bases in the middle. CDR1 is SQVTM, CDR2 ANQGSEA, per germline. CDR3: CSVGLSLGGAFF. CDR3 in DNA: TGCAGCGTGGGCCTATCTTTGGGGGGAGCTTTCTTT.